Below, 20 T cell receptor beta chains from the same sample are listed, as sequenced in a study of cytomegalovirus exposure and HLA in healthy donors. PCR primers comprised 60 Vbeta and 13 Jbeta primers. Libraries were prepared by immunoSEQ multiplex PCR; TCRdb keeps only in-frame clonotypes and omits some of them. This sample yields 180,000 or so clones, of which more than 60% are seen a single time; about 2.5% belongs to the top ten. Sequences were obtained from PBMCs. The receptors were sampled from a human donor in good health.

The chain recombines TRBV7-8 with TRBJ2-3, with 8 bases fitting TRBD1. CDR1 and CDR2 (germline): SGHVS, FQNEAQ. The CDR3 consists of 16 residues. V was pared by 4 bases and J by 5 bases, with 11 bases of the junction left unmatched. DNA of the CDR3: TGTGCCAGCAGCTCCTATTCAGGGGGCTTTATAGATACGCAGTATTTT. It is translated as CASSSYSGGFIDTQYF.

As concerns this clone: This CDR3 is also generated by other DNA sequences in the sample. This rearrangement joins TRBV9 to TRBJ2-6; 7 nucleotides agree with TRBD1. Losses at the gene ends were 0 bases for V and 3 bases for J; bases not matched to a gene: 3. Germline CDR1 is SGDLS and CDR2 is YYNGEE. The CDR3 is made up of 16 amino acids. CDR3 bases: TGTGCCAGCAGCGTAGAGGGGGCCGGTGGGGCCAACGTCCTGACTTTC. Translating gives CASSVEGAGGANVLTF.

This clone was counted a few times. The chain joins TRBV6-6 to TRBJ1-5; 9 nucleotides align to TRBD1. This CDR3 has 15 residues. The V and J ends lost 6 bases and 2 bases, in that order; junction bases with no gene match: 5. Germline V CDR1 and CDR2: MNHNY, SVGAGI (reference sequence). The CDR3 bases are TGTGCCAGCAGGGACAGGGGCCCTGGCAATCAGCCCCAGCATTTT. Translation: CASRDRGPGNQPQHF.

The V and J genes are TRBV5-4 and TRBJ2-7, with 11 bases fitting TRBD2. Losses at the gene ends were 0 bases for V and 1 base for J; bases not matched to a gene: 6. CDR1 is SGHNT, CDR2 YYREEE, per germline (reference sequence). This CDR3 region has 17 residues. The CDR3 sequence: CASSLGLAGTASYEQYF. The CDR3, as DNA: TGTGCCAGCAGCTTGGGACTAGCGGGGACGGCTTCCTACGAGCAGTACTTC.

The CDR3 DNA reads as TGTGCCAGCTCACGAGAAGGACAGCCCTCTCGAAACGAAGCTTTCTTT. As protein: CASSREGQPSRNEAFF. The chain joins TRBV18 to TRBJ1-1, with D perhaps matching TRBD1 (6 bases). Germline loops: CDR1 KGHSH, CDR2 LQKENI. Trimming took off 4 bases at V and 8 bases at J, with 23 bases between the two ends. The CDR3 totals 16 residues.

The rearrangement links TRBV19 to TRBJ1-5; 8 nucleotides match TRBD1. CDR1 is LNHDA and CDR2 is SQIVND in the germline V gene (reference sequence). CDR3 size: 15 residues. Trimming removed 5 bases from V and 3 bases from J; junction bases left unmatched: 6. The CDR3 DNA reads TGTGCCAGTAGTCCCCTGGACAGGGTCAATCAGCCCCAGCATTTT. Its translation is CASSPLDRVNQPQHF.

J is TRBJ2-2 and V is TRBV28; no clear D gene. Trimming left V 6 bases short and J 0 bases short, with 5 bases between. Germline values: CDR1 MDHEN, CDR2 SYDVKM. This CDR3 spans 13 amino acids. Written as DNA, the CDR3 is TGTGCCAGCAGCCCCACGAACACCGGGGAGCTGTTTTTT. As protein: CASSPTNTGELFF.

CDR3 sequence (DNA): TGTGCCAGTAGGCAAAACAGGGGGTACTCCTACGAGCAGTACTTC. It encodes CASRQNRGYSYEQYF. The V gene is TRBV19, the J gene TRBJ2-7; TRBD1 agrees at 8 bases. Unmatched junction bases numbered 7, after V lost 6 bases and J lost 0 bases. This CDR3 is 15 amino acids long. Germline V gene lookup returns CDR1 LNHDA and CDR2 SQIVND (reference sequence).

The chain employs TRBV15 and TRBJ1-1, with 9 nucleotides matching TRBD1. The V and J ends lost 3 bases and 4 bases, in that order; junction bases with no gene match: 3. In germline, CDR1 is LNHNV, CDR2 YYDKDF (reference sequence). The CDR3 totals 14 residues. The CDR3 is CATSRGTGFTEAFF. The CDR3, as DNA: TGTGCCACCAGCAGGGGGACAGGGTTCACTGAAGCTTTCTTT.

This clone occurred a few times. V usage is TRBV7-2 and J usage is TRBJ2-3; a possible D gene is TRBD2 (7 bases). Trimming left V 5 bases short and J 5 bases short, with 14 bases between. The CDR3 covers 14 residues. From germline, CDR1 is SGHTA and CDR2 FQGNSA. CDR3 residues: CASSLRGARDTQYF. CDR3 DNA: TGTGCCAGCAGCCTCCGGGGGGCCAGAGATACGCAGTATTTT.

The chain uses TRBV2 and TRBJ2-7; 7 bases fit TRBD1. The V gene's germline CDR1 is SNHLY and CDR2 FYNNEI. The CDR3 consists of 14 residues. After removal of 11 bases from V and 0 bases from J, the junction contained 10 bases not matched to a gene. The CDR3 nucleotides are TGTGCCGGGGGTTTCAGGGGGAGCTCCTACGAGCAGTACTTC. Protein: CAGGFRGSSYEQYF.

The gene calls are TRBV28 and TRBJ1-2; tentatively, D is TRBD1 (5 bases). Germline V gives CDR1 MDHEN, CDR2 SYDVKM. The CDR3 loop spans 14 amino acids. The V end lost 6 bases, the J end lost 5 bases, and 16 bases lay between the germline ends. The CDR3 DNA is TGTGCCAGCAGCGAGCCGGGGGGTGGGTATGGCTACACCTTC. Translating it yields CASSEPGGGYGYTF.

The chain combines TRBV19 with TRBJ1-2; the D gene is possibly TRBD1 (6 bases). In germline, CDR1 is LNHDA, CDR2 SQIVND (reference sequence). V gave up 7 bases and J gave up 4 bases, with 16 bases separating them. The CDR3 extends over 14 amino acids. This chain's CDR3 is CASTDITGIYGYTF. CDR3 nucleotide sequence: TGTGCCAGTACTGATATCACAGGGATCTATGGCTACACCTTC.

The chain links TRBV30 to TRBJ2-7; maybe TRBD2 (5 bases). CDR1 and CDR2 (germline): GTSNPN, SVGIG (reference sequence). The V gene lost 3 bases and the J gene lost 6 bases, with 15 bases spanning the gap. The CDR3 covers 13 residues. The CDR3 here is CAWRAFAEGEQYF. The CDR3 DNA is TGTGCCTGGAGGGCCTTCGCCGAGGGCGAGCAGTACTTC.

To note about this clone: At one end, the junction sequence differs from germline, possibly due to a read error. The chain recombines TRBV7-3 with TRBJ2-7, with unresolved D. The CDR3 length is 17 residues. The germline CDR1 and CDR2 sequences are SGHTA and FQGTGA. This CDR3 is CASSLLFRVSKSSEQYF. In DNA form, the CDR3 reads TGTGCCAGCAGCTTATTGTTCCGGGTCAGCAAGTCCTCCGAGCAGTACTTC.

The chain carries TRBV6-6 and TRBJ1-1; D not certain. V shed 6 bases and J shed 1 base, with 12 bases lying between them. The CDR3 runs to 14 residues. Germline CDR1 is MNHNY and CDR2 is SVGAGI (reference sequence). CDR3 region: CASSPRQQNTEAFF. The CDR3 DNA reads as TGTGCCAGCAGCCCCCGACAACAGAACACTGAAGCTTTCTTT.

V gene TRBV4-1 combines with J gene TRBJ2-6, with D possibly TRBD2 on 6 matching bases. V was trimmed by 1 base and J by 8 bases, leaving 18 bases between them. CDR1 MGHRA and CDR2 YSYEKL come from the germline V gene. The CDR3 is 17 residues long. CDR3 loop: CASSQGWGDAGTNVLTF. The CDR3 DNA reads as TGCGCCAGCAGCCAAGGGTGGGGGGACGCCGGCACCAACGTCCTGACTTTC.

This rearrangement joins TRBV11-3 to TRBJ2-7; TRBD1 is a possible D gene (6 bases). With 1 base removed from V and 5 bases from J, the gap between germline ends came to 12 bases. Looked up from germline, CDR1 is SGHNT and CDR2 is YENEEA. The CDR3 loop spans 14 amino acids. The CDR3 nucleotides read TGTGCCAGCAGCTTAGGGACAGAAGGTGACGAGCAGTACTTC. This sequence encodes CASSLGTEGDEQYF.

The table lists this clone with a count of one. The chain employs TRBV4-2 and TRBJ2-6; the D gene is possibly TRBD2 (5 bases). V dropped 5 bases and J dropped 0 bases, with 8 bases sitting between them. Germline lookup yields CDR1 LGHNA and CDR2 YNFKEQ. The CDR3 covers 15 residues. The CDR3, as DNA: TGTGCCAGCAGCGAGACTATCTCTGGGGCCAACGTCCTGACTTTC. It yields the protein CASSETISGANVLTF.

V and J are TRBV2 and TRBJ1-2, with D tentatively TRBD1 (5 bases). Trimming cost V 4 bases and J 1 base, with 7 bases left between them. Germline V CDR1 and CDR2: SNHLY, FYNNEI. The CDR3 has 13 amino acids. The CDR3 protein is CASSADSNYGYTF. In nucleotides, the CDR3 is TGTGCCAGCAGTGCCGACAGTAACTATGGCTACACCTTC.